The clone carrying this T cell receptor (beta chain) has only a few counts. Its antigen is currently unknown. The data were obtained in a study of CD4+ T cells in melanoma. Study-level results: A reported correlation linked neoantigen-specific CD4+ T cells to CD8+, macrophage and B cell function. In melanoma, neoantigen-specific CD4+ T cells reportedly differed in differentiation state.

Sequencing used immunoSEQ multiplex PCR; TCRdb keeps in-frame clones, though not all of them. The sample shows about 15,000 clones, approximately 63% of them seen only once. This TCR derives from a human donor with melanoma. The sequenced sample consisted of cells from a culture (not recorded whether cultured in vitro).

In DNA form, the CDR3 reads TGTGCCAGCAGCTCAACCCGACAGGGCCACGAGCAGTACTTC. Its translation is CASSSTRQGHEQYF. The chain couples TRBV7-2 to TRBJ2-7; 7 bases agree with TRBD1. CDR1 is SGHTA, CDR2 FQGNSA, per germline. The V gene end was trimmed by 4 bases and the J gene end by 5 bases; junction bases not matched to a gene: 8. The CDR3 totals 14 residues.